The clone carrying this TCR beta chain has ten or more counts. Its antigen is not identified. The record originates from a study of blood T cells in healthy people across ages. Germline V lookup: CDR1 SEHNR, CDR2 FQNEAQ (reference sequence). V was trimmed by 1 base and J by 7 bases, leaving 14 bases between them. The CDR3 covers 14 residues. Primers used in a second PCR of about 7 to 12 cycles were a sample-barcoded 5' primer and a J-beta primer mix. All cDNA molecules were each tagged by a template-switch adaptor with 12 random nucleotides. TCRdb reprocessed the 5' RACE reads via MiXCR and lists one record per CDR3 protein. The sample contains hundreds of thousands of distinct CDR3 sequences, 32% of which appear only once. Findings and limits, study-wide: Naive CD4+ cells and diversity were both higher in long-lived donors than in aged donors.

The study recruited healthy Caucasian donors from Russia who were aged about 6 to 95. Each donor supplied around 9.6 milliliters of peripheral blood. The sequencing sample was made of blood. The V call is TRBV7-9, the J call TRBJ2-7; tentatively, D is TRBD2 (6 bases). The sequence was obtained from an elderly woman in good health. Here the CDR3 reads CASSLDMGGNEQYF. The DNA of the CDR3 is TGTGCCAGCAGCTTAGATATGGGAGGTAATGAGCAGTACTTC.